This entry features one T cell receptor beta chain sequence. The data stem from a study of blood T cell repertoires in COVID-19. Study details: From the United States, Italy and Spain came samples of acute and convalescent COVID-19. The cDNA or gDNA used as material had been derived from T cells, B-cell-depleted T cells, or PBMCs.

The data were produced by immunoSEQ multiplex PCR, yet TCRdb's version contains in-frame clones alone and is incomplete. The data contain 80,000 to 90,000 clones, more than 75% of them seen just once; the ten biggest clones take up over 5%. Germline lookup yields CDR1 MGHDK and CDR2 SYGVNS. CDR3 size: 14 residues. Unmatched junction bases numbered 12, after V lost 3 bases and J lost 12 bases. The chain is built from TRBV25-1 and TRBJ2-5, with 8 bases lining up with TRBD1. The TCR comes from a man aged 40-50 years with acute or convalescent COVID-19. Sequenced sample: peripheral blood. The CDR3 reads CASSDYGTGGEKYF. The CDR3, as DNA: TGTGCCAGCAGTGATTACGGGACAGGTGGGGAAAAGTACTTC.